This T cell receptor (beta chain) was sequenced during a study of cytomegalovirus exposure and HLA in healthy donors. In the study overall: A subsequent analysis reported that the 120 validation repertoires were produced on the same platform that had also been used for the roughly 710 first-cohort repertoires. Findings and caveats of the study: As was reported, the classifier diagnosed cytomegalovirus status with high specificity and sensitivity. In vitro work confirmed that a few CMV-associated chains recognize CMV antigens. Cytomegalovirus association was listed for 164 TCR beta chains.

Remarks on this clone: Its specificity is not known.

TCRdb's table, derived via immunoSEQ multiplex PCR, lists solely in-frame clones and lacks some. The table lists 150,000 to 200,000 clones, about 84% of them singletons. Germline lookup yields CDR1 SGHVS and CDR2 FQNEAQ. V lost 5 bases, J lost 0 bases, and 13 bases lay in between. The CDR3 is 15 amino acids. The clonotype comes from a woman aged 18-29 years in good health and CMV-seronegative. The sequencing input was PBMCs. The gene calls are TRBV7-8 and TRBJ1-1; D unresolved. The CDR3 DNA is TGTGCCAGCAGCATTAGCCGTGCCCTGAACACTGAAGCTTTCTTT. It is translated as CASSISRALNTEAFF.